The 10 T cell receptor beta chains reported below all come from one sample, sequenced in a study of cytotoxic CD8 clonotypes in ibrutinib-treated CLL. Data came from immunoSEQ multiplex PCR; TCRdb stores just in-frame clones and leaves some out. This table has 200,000 to 250,000 clones, roughly 74% appearing once. The sample here was PBMCs, taken after 24 months of ibrutinib treatment. The receptors stem from a human donor with chronic lymphocytic leukemia.

This chain uses TRBV19 with TRBJ2-2, with TRBD1 identical over 9 bases. This CDR3 comprises 14 residues. In germline, CDR1 is LNHDA, CDR2 SQIVND (reference sequence). V shed 8 bases, J shed 4 bases, and the junction held 5 bases outside the gene matches. CDR3 residues: CASAATGGTGELFF. DNA for the CDR3: TGTGCCAGTGCCGCGACAGGGGGCACCGGGGAGCTGTTTTTT. Full variable domain (missing parts from reference TRBV19 and TRBJ2-2): DGGITQSPKYLFRKEGQNVTLSCEQNLNHDAMYWYRQDPGQGLRLIYYSQIVNDFQKGDIAEGYSVSREKKESFPLTVTSAQKNPTAFYLCASAATGGTGELFFGEGSRLTVL.

V is TRBV19 and J is TRBJ2-3; D perhaps matches TRBD1 (5 bases). Germline loops: CDR1 LNHDA, CDR2 SQIVND (reference sequence). V lost 3 bases and J lost 3, with 16 bases in between. The CDR3 consists of 16 residues. This CDR3 is CASSIGQGVRTDTQYF. The CDR3, as DNA: TGTGCCAGTAGTATCGGGCAGGGTGTGAGGACAGATACGCAGTATTTT. Full variable domain (remainder filled in from reference TRBV19 and TRBJ2-3): DGGITQSPKYLFRKEGQNVTLSCEQNLNHDAMYWYRQDPGQGLRLIYYSQIVNDFQKGDIAEGYSVSREKKESFPLTVTSAQKNPTAFYLCASSIGQGVRTDTQYFGPGTRLTVL.

The CDR3 sequence is CASSQGGGQYNEQFF. The CDR3, as DNA: TGTGCCAGCAGCCAAGGCGGGGGGCAATACAATGAGCAGTTCTTC. The gene calls are TRBV14 and TRBJ2-1; 8 bases line up with TRBD2. The ends lost 1 base at V and 4 bases at J; junction bases unmatched: 3. The CDR3 is 15 amino acids. Germline CDR1 is SGHDN and CDR2 is FVKESK.

This clone showed up just once. The J gene is TRBJ2-1, the V gene TRBV2; 9 nucleotides align to TRBD2. Germline loops: CDR1 SNHLY, CDR2 FYNNEI. J was trimmed by 4 bases and V by 6 bases; bases with no gene match: 16. This CDR3 has 18 amino acids. The CDR3 coding sequence is TGTGCCAGCAGGGGCGGACTAGCGACCGCCCTCGTTTACAATGAGCAGTTCTTC. This gives the protein CASRGGLATALVYNEQFF.

CDR3 nucleotides: TGTGCCAGCAGCTTGATAAGCGGGGGTTACGAGCAGTACTTC. This gives the protein CASSLISGGYEQYF. The genes are TRBV5-6 and TRBJ2-7; 8 nucleotides line up with TRBD2. The germline V gene encodes CDR1 SGHDT and CDR2 YYEEEE. This CDR3 spans 14 amino acids. With 1 base clipped from V and 4 bases from J, the junction kept 4 bases outside the gene matches.

The chain has TRBV7-2 and TRBJ2-3; maybe TRBD1 (6 bases). Germline-derived CDR1 and CDR2 are SGHTA and FQGNSA. Trimming removed 6 bases at V and 2 bases at J, with 15 bases between. The CDR3 sequence is 15 residues long. In DNA form, the CDR3 reads TGTGCCAGCAGTTCCGGGACACTTCCCACAGATACGCAGTATTTT. This encodes CASSSGTLPTDTQYF.

This clone showed up just once. This sequence joins TRBV4-2 and TRBJ2-3, with 12 positions matching TRBD1. CDR3 size: 16 residues. Germline V lookup: CDR1 LGHNA, CDR2 YNFKEQ. J lost 5 bases, V lost 5 bases, and 8 bases had no gene match. The CDR3 nucleotides are TGTGCCAGCAGCTCCCGGGACAGGGGGCACAAAGATACGCAGTATTTT. Protein product: CASSSRDRGHKDTQYF.

CDR3 nucleotides: TGTGCCAGCAGAGAGGGACTAGCGGGAGTGGGGGAGCAGTACTTC. This sequence encodes CASREGLAGVGEQYF. The gene calls are TRBV2 and TRBJ2-7; 14 bases line up with TRBD2. The ends lost 6 bases at V and 7 bases at J; junction bases unmatched: 8. CDR1 and CDR2 (germline): SNHLY, FYNNEI. The CDR3 has 15 residues.

The CDR3 DNA sequence: TGTGCCAGTAGTAAGTCCTTGGGACTAGGAGGGTCAGATACGCAGTATTTT. Translated, it gives CASSKSLGLGGSDTQYF. J is TRBJ2-3 and V is TRBV19; 8 bases align to TRBD2. Trimming took 4 bases from V and 4 from J; bases not matched to a gene: 13. The CDR3 is 17 residues long. The germline gives CDR1 LNHDA, CDR2 SQIVND (reference sequence).

Only one count was recorded for this clone. This rearrangement joins TRBV7-9 to TRBJ2-3, with D possibly being TRBD1 or TRBD2 (6 bases each). The CDR3 has 14 amino acids. The germline V and J ends were trimmed by 11 bases and 5 bases, with 20 bases remaining between them. Germline values: CDR1 SEHNR, CDR2 FQNEAQ (reference sequence). The CDR3: CAAGFGAGEDTQYF. The DNA of the CDR3 is TGTGCCGCGGGGTTTGGGGCAGGGGAAGATACGCAGTATTTT.